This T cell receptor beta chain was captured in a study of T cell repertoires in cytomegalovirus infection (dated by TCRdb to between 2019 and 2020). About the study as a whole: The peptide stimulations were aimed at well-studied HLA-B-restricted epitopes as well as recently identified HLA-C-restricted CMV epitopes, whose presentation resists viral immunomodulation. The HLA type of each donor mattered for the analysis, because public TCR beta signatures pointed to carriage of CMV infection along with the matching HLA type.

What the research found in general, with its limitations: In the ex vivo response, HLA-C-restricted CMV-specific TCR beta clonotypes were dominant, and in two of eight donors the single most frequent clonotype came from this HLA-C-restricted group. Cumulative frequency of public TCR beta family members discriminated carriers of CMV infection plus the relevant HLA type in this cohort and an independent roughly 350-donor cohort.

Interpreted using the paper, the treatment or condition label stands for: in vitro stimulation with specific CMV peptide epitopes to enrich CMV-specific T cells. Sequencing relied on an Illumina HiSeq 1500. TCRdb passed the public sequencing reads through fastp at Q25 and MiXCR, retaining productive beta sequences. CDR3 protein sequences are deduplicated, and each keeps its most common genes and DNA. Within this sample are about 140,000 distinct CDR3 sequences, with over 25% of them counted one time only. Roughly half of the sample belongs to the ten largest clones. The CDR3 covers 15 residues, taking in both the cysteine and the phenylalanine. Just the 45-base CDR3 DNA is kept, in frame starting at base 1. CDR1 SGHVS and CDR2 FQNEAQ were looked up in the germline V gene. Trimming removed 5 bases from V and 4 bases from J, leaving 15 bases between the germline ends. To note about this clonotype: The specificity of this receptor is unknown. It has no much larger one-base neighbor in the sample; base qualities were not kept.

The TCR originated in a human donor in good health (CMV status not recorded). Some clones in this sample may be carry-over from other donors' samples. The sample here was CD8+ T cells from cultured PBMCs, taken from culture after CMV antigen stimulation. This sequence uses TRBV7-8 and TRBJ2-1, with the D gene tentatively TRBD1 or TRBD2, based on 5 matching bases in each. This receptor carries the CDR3 CASSPRDGAYNEQFF. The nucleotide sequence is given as TGTGCCAGCAGCCCCAGGGACGGTGCTTACAATGAGCAGTTCTTC.